This record covers a single TCR beta chain. Its recognized antigen is unknown. No quality values exist for individual bases; no much larger clone is one base distant. CDR1 MNHEY and CDR2 SVGAGI were looked up in the germline V gene. The germline ends are 10 bases apart after V is trimmed by 2 bases and J by 6 bases. From the cysteine up to the phenylalanine, the CDR3 has a length of 13 residues. CDR3 DNA is the only sequence kept; it has 39 bases, read in frame from the first base. The data belong to a study of technical replicates of blood from a few donors (dated by TCRdb to about 2017). Library preparation employed the immunoSEQ multiplex PCR assay. TCRdb retrieved this table from immuneACCESS and kept in-frame rearrangements only. Not all clones are present; in checked studies, unresolved V genes account for under half, and no reason is known for the remainder. The sample has about 70,000 clones on record, about 94% of them singletons. The ten largest clones take up about 0.4% of the sample.

This sequence was found in a human donor in good health. Recombination connected TRBV6-5 to TRBJ2-5; the D gene cannot be named for sure. The sample consisted of T cells isolated from PBMCs. The nucleotide sequence reads as follows: TGTGCCAGCAGTTACCAAGAAGCTCAGACCCAGTACTTC. Protein translation: CASSYQEAQTQYF.